Below are 15 T cell receptor beta chains sequenced from a single sample in a study of blood T cell repertoires in COVID-19. Produced via immunoSEQ multiplex PCR; TCRdb's table is partial and in-frame only. This sample has tens of thousands of clones, with about 79% found just once. The specimen sequenced was peripheral blood. These TCRs come from a human donor in a cohort sampled during active COVID-19.

V and J are TRBV5-1 and TRBJ1-4; tentative D call: TRBD1 (5 bases). This CDR3 is 14 amino acids long. Germline loops: CDR1 SGHRS, CDR2 YFSETQ. V was trimmed by 7 bases and J by 8 bases, leaving 18 bases between them. CDR3 DNA sequence: TGCGCCAGCGGTTCAGGCCAGGGCGACGAAAAACTGTTTTTT. Translated: CASGSGQGDEKLFF.

The genes are TRBV6-6 and TRBJ2-1; 10 bases agree with TRBD2. CDR1 is MNHNY, CDR2 SVGAGI, per germline (reference sequence). Trimming removed 2 bases from V and 0 bases from J; junction bases left unmatched: 1. The length of the CDR3 is 16 residues. The CDR3 loop is CASSYTSGISYNEQFF. DNA of the CDR3: TGTGCCAGCAGTTACACTAGCGGGATCTCCTACAATGAGCAGTTCTTC.

V usage is TRBV6-5 and J usage is TRBJ1-2, with 10 bases identical to TRBD1. This CDR3 contains 15 residues. Germline V CDR1 and CDR2: MNHEY, SVGAGI. V shed 4 bases, J shed 6 bases, and the junction held 8 bases outside the gene matches. The CDR3 DNA follows: TGTGCCAGCAGTTCCAGACAGGGGGCGTTGGATGGCTACACCTTC. Translated, it gives CASSSRQGALDGYTF.

Sample share makes this clone medium-sized. The chain uses TRBV11-1 and TRBJ2-3; D perhaps matches TRBD2 (5 bases). The germline V gene has CDR1 SGHAT and CDR2 FQDESV (reference sequence). V was cut by 2 bases and J by 1 base, with 10 bases left in between. The CDR3 has 15 residues. The CDR3 bases are TGTGCCAGCAGCTTAAGCCTGCGGGGCACAGATACGCAGTATTTT. Its translation: CASSLSLRGTDTQYF.

The chain carries TRBV30 and TRBJ2-3, with TRBD1 as a possible D gene (6 bases). V was shortened by 1 base and J by 3 bases, with 11 bases between the two germline ends. Germline lookup yields CDR1 GTSNPN and CDR2 SVGIG (reference sequence). This CDR3 spans 14 amino acids. The CDR3 nucleotides are TGTGCCTGGAGTGAAGGGGGTCGGACAGATACGCAGTATTTT. As protein: CAWSEGGRTDTQYF.

CDR3 coding DNA: TGTGCCAGCAGTTTCAGTGGGGGGGCAGATACGCAGTATTTT. This translates into CASSFSGGADTQYF. The chain uses TRBV6-5 and TRBJ2-3; 7 positions match TRBD2. V trimming: 4 bases; J trimming: 4 bases; junction bases outside the gene matches: 5. Germline lookup yields CDR1 MNHEY and CDR2 SVGAGI. The CDR3 covers 14 residues.

V gene TRBV4-2 combines with J gene TRBJ1-2; D remains ambiguous. The germline gives CDR1 LGHNA, CDR2 YNFKEQ. Trimming shortened V by 0 bases and J by 3 bases, and 11 bases separated the two germline ends. This CDR3 has 15 residues. CDR3 region: CASSQDYTTYYGYTF. CDR3 DNA sequence: TGTGCCAGCAGCCAAGATTATACAACCTACTATGGCTACACCTTC.

The genes are TRBV15 and TRBJ2-6; 7 positions match TRBD2. The CDR3 extends over 15 amino acids. J lost 1 base, V lost 4 bases, and 1 base had no gene match. In germline, CDR1 is LNHNV, CDR2 YYDKDF (reference sequence). The CDR3 region is CATSTGGSGANVLTF. CDR3 in DNA: TGTGCCACCAGCACCGGGGGGTCTGGGGCCAACGTCCTGACTTTC. Full variable domain (rest looked up from reference TRBV15 and TRBJ2-6): DAMVIQNPRYQVTQFGKPVTLSCSQTLNHNVMYWYQQKSSQAPKLLFHYYDKDFNNEADTPDNFQSRRPNTSFCFLDIRSPGLGDTAMYLCATSTGGSGANVLTFGAGSRLTVL.

The V and J genes are TRBV2 and TRBJ2-7, with D maybe TRBD1 (6 bases). The CDR3 sequence is 14 residues long. V shed 6 bases and J shed 2 bases, with 14 bases lying between them. Germline loops: CDR1 SNHLY, CDR2 FYNNEI. The CDR3 protein is CASSGQGMTYEQYF. The CDR3 coding sequence is TGTGCCAGCAGCGGGCAGGGGATGACCTACGAGCAGTACTTC.

There are a few counts of this clone. This chain uses TRBV7-6 with TRBJ2-7; 10 nucleotides match TRBD1. This CDR3 contains 15 residues. The germline gives CDR1 SGHVS, CDR2 FNYEAQ. The V segment lost 5 bases and the J segment 7 bases; nucleotides outside the gene matches: 11. The CDR3, as DNA: TGTGCCAGCAGCACCGGACAGGGGGATATACGGGAGCAGTACTTC. Protein: CASSTGQGDIREQYF.

The chain links TRBV28 to TRBJ2-2; the D gene is possibly TRBD1 (6 bases). The CDR3 extends over 14 amino acids. The V end was cut by 5 bases, the J end by 4 bases, with 11 bases between. Germline-derived CDR1 and CDR2 are MDHEN and SYDVKM. CDR3 region: CASSEQGPTGELFF. In DNA, the CDR3 is TGTGCCAGCAGTGAACAGGGTCCCACCGGGGAGCTGTTTTTT.

The chain carries TRBV10-3 and TRBJ2-5; D is perhaps TRBD1 (5 bases). This CDR3 region has 12 residues. The germline CDR1 and CDR2 sequences are ENHRY and SYGVKD. V was cut by 3 bases and J by 5 bases, with 7 bases left in between. Here the CDR3 reads CAISDRDETQYF. The CDR3 bases are TGTGCCATCAGTGACAGGGATGAGACCCAGTACTTC.

The rearrangement uses TRBV6-5 and TRBJ1-2; D possibly corresponds to TRBD1 (5 bases). Trimming shortened V by 5 bases and J by 8 bases, and 12 bases separated the two germline ends. CDR1 is MNHEY, CDR2 SVGAGI, per germline. The CDR3 consists of 12 residues. The CDR3 DNA reads TGTGCCAGCAGTACAGGAATGGGGGGCTACACCTTC. It is translated as CASSTGMGGYTF.

The chain has TRBV7-9 and TRBJ2-7; D uncertain. The V end lost 5 bases, the J end lost 4 bases, and 9 bases lay between the germline ends. Germline CDR1 SEHNR, CDR2 FQNEAQ (reference sequence). The CDR3 covers 12 residues. The CDR3 sequence is CASSAKPYEQYF. The CDR3 coding sequence is TGTGCCAGCAGCGCCAAGCCTTACGAGCAGTACTTC.

The chain is built from TRBV19 and TRBJ1-1, with 9 bases that match TRBD1. Germline V lookup: CDR1 LNHDA, CDR2 SQIVND (reference sequence). The V and J ends lost 6 bases and 3 bases, in that order; junction bases with no gene match: 5. The CDR3 is 14 amino acids. The chain's CDR3 is CASRYRGHDTEAFF. CDR3 DNA: TGTGCCAGTAGATACAGGGGGCATGACACTGAAGCTTTCTTT. The variable domain in full, completed from reference TRBV19 and TRBJ1-1, reads DGGITQSPKYLFRKEGQNVTLSCEQNLNHDAMYWYRQDPGQGLRLIYYSQIVNDFQKGDIAEGYSVSREKKESFPLTVTSAQKNPTAFYLCASRYRGHDTEAFFGQGTRLTVV.